The clone carrying this TCR beta chain was picked up one time. The antigen remains undetermined. CDR1 is SEHNR, CDR2 FQNEAQ, per germline (reference sequence). The CDR3 runs to 14 residues. The ends were cut back, 3 bases at V and 1 base at J, with 9 bases in the middle. These data come from a study of cytomegalovirus exposure and HLA in healthy donors. Study-level points and caveats: In an earlier analysis, about 87% or about 30%: the productive usage of most TCR beta V segments. Associated with cytomegalovirus, according to the listing, were 170 or so TCR beta chains.

The PCR used 60 Vbeta and 13 Jbeta primers. The assay was immunoSEQ multiplex PCR, and TCRdb's table has in-frame clones only and misses some. This table has about 99,000 clones, roughly 66% appearing once. This sequence was found in a woman aged 50 to 60 in good health and CMV-seronegative. The chain links TRBV7-9 to TRBJ1-1, with D possibly matching TRBD1 (5 bases). Sample: PBMCs. CDR3 protein: CASSFYGQNTEAFF. The CDR3 nucleotides read TGTGCCAGCAGCTTCTATGGACAGAACACTGAAGCTTTCTTT.